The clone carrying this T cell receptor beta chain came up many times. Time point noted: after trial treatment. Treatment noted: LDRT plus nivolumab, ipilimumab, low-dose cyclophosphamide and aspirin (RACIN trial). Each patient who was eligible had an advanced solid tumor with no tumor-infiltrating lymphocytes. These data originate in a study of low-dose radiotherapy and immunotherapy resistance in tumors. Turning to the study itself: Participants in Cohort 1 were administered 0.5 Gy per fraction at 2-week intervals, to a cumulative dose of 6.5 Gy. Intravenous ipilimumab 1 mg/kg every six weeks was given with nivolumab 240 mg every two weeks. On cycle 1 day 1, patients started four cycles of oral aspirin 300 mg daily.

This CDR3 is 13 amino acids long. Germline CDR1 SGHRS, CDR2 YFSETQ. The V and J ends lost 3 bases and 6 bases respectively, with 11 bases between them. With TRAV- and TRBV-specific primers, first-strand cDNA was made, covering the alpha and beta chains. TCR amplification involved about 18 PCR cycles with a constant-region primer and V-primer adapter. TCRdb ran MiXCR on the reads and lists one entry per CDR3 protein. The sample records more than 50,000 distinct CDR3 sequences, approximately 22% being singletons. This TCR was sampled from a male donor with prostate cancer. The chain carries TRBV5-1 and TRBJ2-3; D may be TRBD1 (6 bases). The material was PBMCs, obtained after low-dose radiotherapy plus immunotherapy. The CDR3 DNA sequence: TGCGCCAGCAGCTCACAGGGTCACGATACGCAGTATTTT. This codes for CASSSQGHDTQYF.